This T cell receptor beta chain was recorded in a study of T cell responses to AZD1222 COVID-19 vaccine. Study-wide results and limits: With two AZD1222 doses given, Spike-specific TCR breadth and depth both rose. Females made up more of the donors, who were largely white British, and clonal diversity may have come out too low. A reported finding is that nearly half of spike-specific TCRs target unmutated variant regions. Among AZD1222 vaccinees, only 6 or 7 were seropositive at baseline.

Turning to this clone: Its antigen is unknown.

CDR1 is KGHDR and CDR2 is SFDVKD in the germline V gene. The CDR3 extends over 13 amino acids. V lost 4 bases and J lost 7, with 7 bases in between. Only in-frame clones appear in the TCRdb table, and some are missing; sequencing was by immunoSEQ multiplex PCR. The sample has 210,000 or so clones; 85% to 95% are singletons. The material sequenced was peripheral blood, taken on day 0 of MenACWY control vaccination. The V call is TRBV24-1, the J call TRBJ1-6; D is uncertain. The source is an adult in good health. Written as DNA, the CDR3 is TGTGCCACCAGTGAGACACCGAATTCACCCCTCCACTTT. Amino acid sequence: CATSETPNSPLHF.